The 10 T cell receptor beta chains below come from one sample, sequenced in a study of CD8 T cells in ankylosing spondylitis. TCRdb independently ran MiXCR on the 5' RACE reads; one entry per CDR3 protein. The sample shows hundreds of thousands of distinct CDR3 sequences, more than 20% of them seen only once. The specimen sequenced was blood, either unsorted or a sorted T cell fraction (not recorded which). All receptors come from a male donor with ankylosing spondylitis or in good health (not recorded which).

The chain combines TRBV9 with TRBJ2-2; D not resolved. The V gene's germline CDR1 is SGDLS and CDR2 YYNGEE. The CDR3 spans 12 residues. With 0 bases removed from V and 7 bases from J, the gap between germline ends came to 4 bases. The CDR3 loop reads CASSVECGELFF. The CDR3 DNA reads TGTGCCAGCAGCGTAGAGTGCGGGGAGCTGTTTTTT. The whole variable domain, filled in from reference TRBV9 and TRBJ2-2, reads DSGVTQTPKHLITATGQRVTLRCSPRSGDLSVYWYQQSLDQGLQFLIQYYNGEERAKGNILERFSAQQFPDLHSELNLSSLELGDSALYFCASSVECGELFFGEGSRLTVL.

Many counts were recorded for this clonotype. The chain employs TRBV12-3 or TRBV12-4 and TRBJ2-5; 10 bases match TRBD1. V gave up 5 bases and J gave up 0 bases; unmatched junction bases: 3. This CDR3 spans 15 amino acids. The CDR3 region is CASSPGQGDQETQYF. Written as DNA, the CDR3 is TGTGCCAGCAGTCCCGGACAGGGGGACCAAGAGACCCAGTACTTC.

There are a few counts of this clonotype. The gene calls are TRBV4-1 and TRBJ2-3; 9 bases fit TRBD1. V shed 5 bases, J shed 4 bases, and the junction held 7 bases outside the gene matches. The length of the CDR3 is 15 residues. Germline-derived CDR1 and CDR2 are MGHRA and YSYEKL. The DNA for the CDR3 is TGCGCCAGCAGCAGGGGACAGGGTAGGGCAGATACGCAGTATTTT. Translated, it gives CASSRGQGRADTQYF.

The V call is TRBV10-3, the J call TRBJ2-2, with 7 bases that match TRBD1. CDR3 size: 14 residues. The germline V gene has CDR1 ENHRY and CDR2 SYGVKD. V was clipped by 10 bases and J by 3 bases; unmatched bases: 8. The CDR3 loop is CATHKDRHTGELFF. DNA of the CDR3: TGTGCCACCCATAAGGACAGGCACACCGGGGAGCTGTTTTTT.

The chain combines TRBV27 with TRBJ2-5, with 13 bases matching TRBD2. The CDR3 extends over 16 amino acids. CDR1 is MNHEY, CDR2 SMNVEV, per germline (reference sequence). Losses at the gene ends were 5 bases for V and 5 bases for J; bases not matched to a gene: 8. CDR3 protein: CASSLGTSGVRETQYF. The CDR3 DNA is TGTGCCAGCAGTCTCGGGACTAGCGGGGTGAGGGAGACCCAGTACTTC.

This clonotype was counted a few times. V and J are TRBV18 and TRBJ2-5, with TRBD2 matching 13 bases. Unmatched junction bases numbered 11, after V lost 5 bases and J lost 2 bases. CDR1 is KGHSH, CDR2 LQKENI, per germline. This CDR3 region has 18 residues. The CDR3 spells CASSNRLAGGQNQETQYF. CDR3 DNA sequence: TGTGCCAGCTCAAACCGACTAGCGGGGGGACAAAATCAAGAGACCCAGTACTTC.

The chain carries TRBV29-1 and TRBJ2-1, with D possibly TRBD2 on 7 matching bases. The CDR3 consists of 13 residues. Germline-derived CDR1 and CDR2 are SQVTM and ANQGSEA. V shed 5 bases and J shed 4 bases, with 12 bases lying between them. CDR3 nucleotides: TGCAGCGTTCAGGAGGGGGGGTACAATGAGCAGTTCTTC. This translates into CSVQEGGYNEQFF.

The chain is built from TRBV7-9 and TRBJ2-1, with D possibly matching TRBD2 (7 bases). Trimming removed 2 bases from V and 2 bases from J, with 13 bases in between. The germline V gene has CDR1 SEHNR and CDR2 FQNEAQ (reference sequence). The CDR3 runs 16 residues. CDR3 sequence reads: CASSLTSGTPYNEQFF. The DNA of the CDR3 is TGTGCCAGCAGCTTAACGAGCGGGACACCCTACAATGAGCAGTTCTTC.

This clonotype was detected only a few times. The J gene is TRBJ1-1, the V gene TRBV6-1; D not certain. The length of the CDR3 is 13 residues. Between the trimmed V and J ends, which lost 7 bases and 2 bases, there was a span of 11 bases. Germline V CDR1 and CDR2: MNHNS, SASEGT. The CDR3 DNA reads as TGTGCCAGCACAGTGAACGTTAACACTGAAGCTTTCTTT. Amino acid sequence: CASTVNVNTEAFF.

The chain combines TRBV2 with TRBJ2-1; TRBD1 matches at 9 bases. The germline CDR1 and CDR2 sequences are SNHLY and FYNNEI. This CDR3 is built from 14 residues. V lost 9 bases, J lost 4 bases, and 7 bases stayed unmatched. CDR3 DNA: TGTGCCAGTGGTGTGGGACAGGGATACAATGAGCAGTTCTTC. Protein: CASGVGQGYNEQFF.